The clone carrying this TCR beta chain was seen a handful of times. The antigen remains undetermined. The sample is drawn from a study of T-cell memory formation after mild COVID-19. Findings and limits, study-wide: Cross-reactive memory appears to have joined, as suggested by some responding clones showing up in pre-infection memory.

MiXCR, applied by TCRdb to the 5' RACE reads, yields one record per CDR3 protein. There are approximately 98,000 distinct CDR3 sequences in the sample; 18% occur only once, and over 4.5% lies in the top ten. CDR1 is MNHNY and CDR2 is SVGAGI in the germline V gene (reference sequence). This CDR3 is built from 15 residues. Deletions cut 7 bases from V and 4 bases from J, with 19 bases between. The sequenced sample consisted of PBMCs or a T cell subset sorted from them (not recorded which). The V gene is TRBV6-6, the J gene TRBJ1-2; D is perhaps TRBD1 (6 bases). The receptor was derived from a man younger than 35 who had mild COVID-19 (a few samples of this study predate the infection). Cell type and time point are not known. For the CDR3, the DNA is TGTGCCAGCACCAAAAACCCCGGACAGCTCTATGGCTACACCTTC. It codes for CASTKNPGQLYGYTF.